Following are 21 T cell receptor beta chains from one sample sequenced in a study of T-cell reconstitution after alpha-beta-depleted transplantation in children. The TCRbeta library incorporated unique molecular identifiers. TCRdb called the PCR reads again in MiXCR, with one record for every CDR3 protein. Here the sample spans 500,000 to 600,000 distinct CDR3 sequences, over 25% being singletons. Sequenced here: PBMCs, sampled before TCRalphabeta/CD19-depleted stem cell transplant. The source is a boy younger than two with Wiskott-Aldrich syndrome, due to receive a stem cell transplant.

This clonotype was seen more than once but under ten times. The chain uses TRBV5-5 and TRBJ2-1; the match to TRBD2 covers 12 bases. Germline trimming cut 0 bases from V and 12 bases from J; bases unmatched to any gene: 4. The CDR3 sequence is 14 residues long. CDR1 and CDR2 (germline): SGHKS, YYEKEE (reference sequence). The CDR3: CASSLASGRAGQFF. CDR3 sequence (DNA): TGTGCCAGCAGCTTGGCTAGCGGGAGGGCTGGGCAGTTCTTC.

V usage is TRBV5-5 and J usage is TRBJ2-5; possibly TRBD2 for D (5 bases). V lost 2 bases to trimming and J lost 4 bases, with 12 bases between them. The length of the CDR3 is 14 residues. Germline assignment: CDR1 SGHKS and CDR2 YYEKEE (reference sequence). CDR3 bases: TGTGCCAGCAGCTTCGGGGTTTGGGGAGAGACCCAGTACTTC. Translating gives CASSFGVWGETQYF. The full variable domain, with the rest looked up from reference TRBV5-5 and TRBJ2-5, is DAGVTQSPTHLIKTRGQQVTLRCSPISGHKSVSWYQQVLGQGPQFIFQYYEKEERGRGNFPDRFSARQFPNYSSELNVNALLLGDSALYLCASSFGVWGETQYFGPGTRLLVL.

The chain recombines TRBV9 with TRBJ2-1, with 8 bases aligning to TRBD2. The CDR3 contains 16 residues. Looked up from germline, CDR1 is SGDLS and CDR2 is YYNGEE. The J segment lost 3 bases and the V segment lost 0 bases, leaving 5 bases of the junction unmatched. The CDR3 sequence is CASSVGPAGVYNEQFF. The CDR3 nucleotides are TGTGCCAGCAGCGTAGGACCAGCGGGGGTCTACAATGAGCAGTTCTTC. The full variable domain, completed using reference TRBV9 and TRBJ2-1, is DSGVTQTPKHLITATGQRVTLRCSPRSGDLSVYWYQQSLDQGLQFLIQYYNGEERAKGNILERFSAQQFPDLHSELNLSSLELGDSALYFCASSVGPAGVYNEQFFGPGTRLTVL.

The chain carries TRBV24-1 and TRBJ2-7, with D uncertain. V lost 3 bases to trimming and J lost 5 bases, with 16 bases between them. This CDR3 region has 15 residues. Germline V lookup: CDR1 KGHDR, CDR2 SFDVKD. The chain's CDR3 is CATSDGPVSIDEQYF. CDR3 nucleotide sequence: TGTGCCACCAGTGATGGCCCCGTTTCGATCGACGAGCAGTACTTC.

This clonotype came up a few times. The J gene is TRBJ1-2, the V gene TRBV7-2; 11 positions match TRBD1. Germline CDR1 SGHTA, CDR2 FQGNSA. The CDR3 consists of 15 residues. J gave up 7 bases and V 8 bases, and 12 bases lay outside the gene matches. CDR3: CASRERRTGGSGYTF. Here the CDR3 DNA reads TGTGCCAGCCGCGAGAGAAGGACAGGGGGCTCTGGCTACACCTTC.

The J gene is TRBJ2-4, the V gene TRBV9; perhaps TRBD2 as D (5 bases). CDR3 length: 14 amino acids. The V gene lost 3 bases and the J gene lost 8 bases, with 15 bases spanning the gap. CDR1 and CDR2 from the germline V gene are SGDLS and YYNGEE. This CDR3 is CASSETGLAHIQYF. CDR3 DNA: TGTGCCAGCAGCGAGACCGGCCTAGCCCACATTCAGTACTTC.

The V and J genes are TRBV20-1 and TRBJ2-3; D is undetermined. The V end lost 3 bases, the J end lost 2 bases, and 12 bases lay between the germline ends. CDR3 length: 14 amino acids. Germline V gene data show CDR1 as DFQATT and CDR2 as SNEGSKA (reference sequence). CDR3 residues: CSARGRLITDTQYF. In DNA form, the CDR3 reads TGCAGTGCTAGGGGCCGACTCATCACAGATACGCAGTATTTT.

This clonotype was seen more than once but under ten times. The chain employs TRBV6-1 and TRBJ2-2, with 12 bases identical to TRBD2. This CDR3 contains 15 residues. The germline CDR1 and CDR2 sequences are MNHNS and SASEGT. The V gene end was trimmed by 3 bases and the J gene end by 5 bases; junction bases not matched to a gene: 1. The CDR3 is CASSETSGGTGELFF. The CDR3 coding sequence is TGTGCCAGCAGTGAGACTAGCGGGGGAACCGGGGAGCTGTTTTTT.

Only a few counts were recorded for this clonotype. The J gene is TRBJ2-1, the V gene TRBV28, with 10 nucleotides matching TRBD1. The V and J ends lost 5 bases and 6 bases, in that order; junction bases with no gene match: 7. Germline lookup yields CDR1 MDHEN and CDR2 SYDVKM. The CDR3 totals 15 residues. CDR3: CASSLGQGVLNEQFF. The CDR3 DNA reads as TGTGCCAGCAGTCTTGGACAGGGGGTTCTCAATGAGCAGTTCTTC.

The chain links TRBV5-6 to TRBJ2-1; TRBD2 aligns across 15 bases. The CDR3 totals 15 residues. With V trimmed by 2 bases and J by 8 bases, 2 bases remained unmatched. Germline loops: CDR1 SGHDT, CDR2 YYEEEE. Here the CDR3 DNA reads TGTGCCAGCAGCTTTGGACTAGCGGGAGGGGATGAGCAGTTCTTC. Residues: CASSFGLAGGDEQFF.

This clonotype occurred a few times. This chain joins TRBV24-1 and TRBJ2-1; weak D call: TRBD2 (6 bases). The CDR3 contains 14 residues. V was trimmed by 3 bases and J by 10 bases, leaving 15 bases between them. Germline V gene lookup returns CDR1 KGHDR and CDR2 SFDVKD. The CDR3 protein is CATSDRRERGEQFF. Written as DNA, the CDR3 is TGTGCCACCAGTGATAGGCGGGAACGCGGGGAGCAGTTCTTC.

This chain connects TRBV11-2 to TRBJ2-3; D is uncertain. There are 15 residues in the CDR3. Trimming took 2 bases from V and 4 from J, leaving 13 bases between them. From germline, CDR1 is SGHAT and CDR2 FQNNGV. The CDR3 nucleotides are TGTGCCAGCAGCTTAATAAACTTAGGTGCAGATACGCAGTATTTT. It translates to CASSLINLGADTQYF.

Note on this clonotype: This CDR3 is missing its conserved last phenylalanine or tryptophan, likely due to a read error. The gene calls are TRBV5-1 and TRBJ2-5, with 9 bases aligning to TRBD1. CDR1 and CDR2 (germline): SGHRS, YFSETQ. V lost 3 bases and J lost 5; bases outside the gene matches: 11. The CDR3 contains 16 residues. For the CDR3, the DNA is TGCGCCAGCAGCTCCTTAAACCTACAGGGGGCGGAGACCCAGTACCTC. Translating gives CASSSLNLQGAETQYL.

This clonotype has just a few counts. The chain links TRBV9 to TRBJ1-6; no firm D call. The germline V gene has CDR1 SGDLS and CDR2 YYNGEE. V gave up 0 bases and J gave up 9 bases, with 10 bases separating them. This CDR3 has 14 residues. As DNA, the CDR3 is TGTGCCAGCAGCGTAGAGCCAGTGGGTTCACCCCTCCACTTT. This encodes CASSVEPVGSPLHF.

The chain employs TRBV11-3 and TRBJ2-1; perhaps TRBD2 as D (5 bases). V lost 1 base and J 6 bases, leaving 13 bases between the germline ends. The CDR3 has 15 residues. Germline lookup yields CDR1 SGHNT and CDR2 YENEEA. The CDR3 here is CASSLVLSGINEQFF. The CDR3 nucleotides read TGTGCCAGCAGCTTAGTGCTCTCGGGGATCAATGAGCAGTTCTTC.

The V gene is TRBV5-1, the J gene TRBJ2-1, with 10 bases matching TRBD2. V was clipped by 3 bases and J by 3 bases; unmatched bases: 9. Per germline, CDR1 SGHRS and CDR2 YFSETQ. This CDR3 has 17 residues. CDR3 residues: CASSWGLAGEFYNEQFF. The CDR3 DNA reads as TGCGCCAGCAGCTGGGGCCTAGCGGGAGAATTCTACAATGAGCAGTTCTTC.

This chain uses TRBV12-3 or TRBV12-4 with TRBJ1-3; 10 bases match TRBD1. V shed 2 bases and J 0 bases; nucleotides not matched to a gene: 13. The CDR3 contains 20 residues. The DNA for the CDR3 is TGTGCCAGCAGTTTAATACTCCGGGACAGGGGATCTCTCTCTGGAAACACCATATATTTT. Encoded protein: CASSLILRDRGSLSGNTIYF.

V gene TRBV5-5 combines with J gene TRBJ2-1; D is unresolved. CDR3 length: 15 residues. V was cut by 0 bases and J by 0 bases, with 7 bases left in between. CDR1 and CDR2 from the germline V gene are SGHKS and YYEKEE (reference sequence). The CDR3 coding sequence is TGTGCCAGCAGCTTGGCCCCGGGCTCCTACAATGAGCAGTTCTTC. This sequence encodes CASSLAPGSYNEQFF.

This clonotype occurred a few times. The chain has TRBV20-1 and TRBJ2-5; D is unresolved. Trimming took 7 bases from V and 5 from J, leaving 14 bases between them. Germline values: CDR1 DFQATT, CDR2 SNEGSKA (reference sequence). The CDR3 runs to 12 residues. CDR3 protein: CSGLSDSETQYF. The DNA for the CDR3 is TGCAGTGGATTAAGCGACTCTGAGACCCAGTACTTC.

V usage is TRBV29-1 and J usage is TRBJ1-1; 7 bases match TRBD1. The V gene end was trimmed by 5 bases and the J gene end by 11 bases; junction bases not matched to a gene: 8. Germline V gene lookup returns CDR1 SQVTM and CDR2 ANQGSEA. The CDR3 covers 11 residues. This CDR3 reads CSVIMTGSAFF. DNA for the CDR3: TGCAGCGTTATTATGACAGGGTCGGCTTTCTTT. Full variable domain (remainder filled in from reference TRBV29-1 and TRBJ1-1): SAVISQKPSRDICQRGTSLTIQCQVDSQVTMMFWYRQQPGQSLTLIATANQGSEATYESGFVIDKFPISRPNLTFSTLTVSNMSPEDSSIYLCSVIMTGSAFFGQGTRLTVV.

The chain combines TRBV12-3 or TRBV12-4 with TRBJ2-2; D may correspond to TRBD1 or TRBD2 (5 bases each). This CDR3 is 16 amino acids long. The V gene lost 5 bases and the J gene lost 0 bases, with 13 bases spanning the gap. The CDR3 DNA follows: TGTGCCAGCAGTCCACCCGGGGACCCGAACACCGGGGAGCTGTTTTTT. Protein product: CASSPPGDPNTGELFF.